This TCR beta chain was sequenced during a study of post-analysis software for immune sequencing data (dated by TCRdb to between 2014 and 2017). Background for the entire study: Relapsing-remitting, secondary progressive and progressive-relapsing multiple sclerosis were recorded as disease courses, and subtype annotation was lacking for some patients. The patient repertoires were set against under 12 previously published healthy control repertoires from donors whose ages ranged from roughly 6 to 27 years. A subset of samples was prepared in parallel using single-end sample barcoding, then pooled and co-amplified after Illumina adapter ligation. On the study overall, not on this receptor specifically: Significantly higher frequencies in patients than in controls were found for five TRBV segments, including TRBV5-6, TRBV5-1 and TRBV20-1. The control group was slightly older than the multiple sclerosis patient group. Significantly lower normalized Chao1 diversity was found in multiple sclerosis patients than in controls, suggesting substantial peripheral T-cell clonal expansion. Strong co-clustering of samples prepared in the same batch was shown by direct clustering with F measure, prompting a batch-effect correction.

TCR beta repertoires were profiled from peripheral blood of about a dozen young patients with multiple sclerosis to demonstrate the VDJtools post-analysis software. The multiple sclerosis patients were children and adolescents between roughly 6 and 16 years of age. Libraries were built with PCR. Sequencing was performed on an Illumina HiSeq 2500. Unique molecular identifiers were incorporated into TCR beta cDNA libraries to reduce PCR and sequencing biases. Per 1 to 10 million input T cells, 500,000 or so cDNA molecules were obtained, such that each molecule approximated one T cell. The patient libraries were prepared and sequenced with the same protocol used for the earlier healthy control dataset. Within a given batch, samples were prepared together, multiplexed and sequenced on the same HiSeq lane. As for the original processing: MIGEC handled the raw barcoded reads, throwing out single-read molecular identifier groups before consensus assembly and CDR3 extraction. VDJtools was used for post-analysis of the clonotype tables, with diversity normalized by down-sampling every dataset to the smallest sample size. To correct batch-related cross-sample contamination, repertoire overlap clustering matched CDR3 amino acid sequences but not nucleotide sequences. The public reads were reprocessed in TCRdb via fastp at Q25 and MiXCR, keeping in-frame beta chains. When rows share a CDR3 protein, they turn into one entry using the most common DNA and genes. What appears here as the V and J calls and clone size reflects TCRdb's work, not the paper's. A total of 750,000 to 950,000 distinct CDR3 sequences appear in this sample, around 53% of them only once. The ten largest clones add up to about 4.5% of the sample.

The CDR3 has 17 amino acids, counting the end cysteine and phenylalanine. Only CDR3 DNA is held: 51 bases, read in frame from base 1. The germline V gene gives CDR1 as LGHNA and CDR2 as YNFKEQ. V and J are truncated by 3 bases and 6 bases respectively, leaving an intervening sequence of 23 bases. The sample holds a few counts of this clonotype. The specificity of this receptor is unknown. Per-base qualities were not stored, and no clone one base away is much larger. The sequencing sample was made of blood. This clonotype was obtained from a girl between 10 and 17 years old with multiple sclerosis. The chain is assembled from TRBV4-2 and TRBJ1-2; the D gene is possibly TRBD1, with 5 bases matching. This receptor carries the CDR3 CASSHESVSGAIDGYTF. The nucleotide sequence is TGTGCCAGCAGCCACGAATCCGTGAGCGGGGCTATAGATGGCTACACCTTC.